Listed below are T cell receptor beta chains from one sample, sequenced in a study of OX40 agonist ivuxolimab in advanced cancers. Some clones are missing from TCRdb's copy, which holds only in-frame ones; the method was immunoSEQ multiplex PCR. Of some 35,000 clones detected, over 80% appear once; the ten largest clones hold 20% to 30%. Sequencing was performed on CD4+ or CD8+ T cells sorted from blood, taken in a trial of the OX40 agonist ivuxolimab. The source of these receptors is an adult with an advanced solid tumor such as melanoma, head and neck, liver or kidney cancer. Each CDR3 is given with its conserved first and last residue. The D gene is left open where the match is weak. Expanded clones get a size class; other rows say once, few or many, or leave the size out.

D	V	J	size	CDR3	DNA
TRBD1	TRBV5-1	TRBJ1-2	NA	CASSLADRATLYGYTF	TGCGCCAGCAGCTTAGCAGACAGGGCCACCCTCTATGGCTACACCTTC
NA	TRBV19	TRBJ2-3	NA	CASSIDQIGPPTDTQYF	TGTGCCAGTAGTATAGATCAAATAGGCCCGCCGACAGATACGCAGTATTTT
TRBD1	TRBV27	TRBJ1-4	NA	CASSSRTGDEKLFF	TGTGCCAGCAGTTCACGGACAGGGGATGAAAAACTGTTTTTT
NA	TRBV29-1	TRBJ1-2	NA	CSVESVNGYTF	TGCAGCGTTGAAAGTGTGAATGGCTACACCTTC
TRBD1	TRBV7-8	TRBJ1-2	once	CASSLADRSDGYTF	TGTGCCAGCAGCTTAGCGGACAGGTCGGATGGCTACACCTTC
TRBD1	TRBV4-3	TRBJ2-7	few	CASSQGQGTYEQYF	TGCGCCAGCAGCCAGGGACAGGGGACCTACGAGCAGTACTTC
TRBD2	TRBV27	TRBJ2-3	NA	CASSEASGGADTQYF	TGTGCCAGCAGTGAAGCTAGCGGGGGGGCAGATACGCAGTATTTT
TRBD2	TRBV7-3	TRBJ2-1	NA	CASSHGLAGDNEQFF	TGTGCCAGCAGCCATGGACTAGCGGGAGACAATGAGCAGTTCTTC
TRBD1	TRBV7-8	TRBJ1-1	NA	CASSSDARGRQTEAFF	TGTGCCAGCAGCTCGGACGCCAGGGGGCGTCAGACTGAAGCTTTCTTT
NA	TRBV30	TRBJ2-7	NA	CAWSVAGGEQYF	TGTGCCTGGAGTGTAGCCGGGGGCGAGCAGTACTTC
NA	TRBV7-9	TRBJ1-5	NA	CASSLEGIQPQHF	TGTGCCAGCAGCTTAGAGGGTATTCAGCCCCAGCATTTT
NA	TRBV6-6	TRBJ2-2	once	CASSQKYTGELFF	TGTGCCAGCAGCCAGAAATACACCGGGGAGCTGTTTTTT
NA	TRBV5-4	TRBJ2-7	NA	CARSTWYEQYF	TGTGCCAGAAGTACTTGGTACGAGCAGTACTTC
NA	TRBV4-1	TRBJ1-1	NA	CASSRPGLGNTEAFF	TGCGCCAGCAGCCGACCAGGTTTGGGGAACACTGAAGCTTTCTTT
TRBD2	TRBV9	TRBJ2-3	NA	CASSSRTSGEQSTDTQYF	TGTGCCAGCAGCTCCCGGACTAGCGGGGAGCAATCGACAGATACGCAGTATTTT
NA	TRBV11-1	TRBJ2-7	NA	CASSPGGGASYEQYF	TGTGCCAGCAGCCCTGGGGGGGGCGCGTCCTACGAGCAGTACTTC
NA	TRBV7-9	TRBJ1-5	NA	CASSLSGNQPQHF	TGTGCCAGCAGCCTCAGTGGGAATCAGCCCCAGCATTTT
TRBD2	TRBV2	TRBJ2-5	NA	CASSQPGTSGLQETQYF	TGTGCCAGCAGCCAACCCGGGACTAGCGGGCTCCAAGAGACCCAGTACTTC
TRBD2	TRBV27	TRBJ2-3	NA	CASSAILAVSTDTQYF	TGTGCCAGCAGTGCAATCCTAGCGGTTAGCACAGATACGCAGTATTTT
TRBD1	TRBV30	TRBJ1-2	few	CAWSSDRDYGYTF	TGTGCCTGGAGTTCAGACAGGGACTATGGCTACACCTTC
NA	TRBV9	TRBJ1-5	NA	CASSPRGGGNQPQHF	TGTGCCAGCAGCCCCCGCGGGGGAGGCAATCAGCCCCAGCATTTT
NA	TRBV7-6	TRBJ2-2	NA	CASSLLAHDSRAGNTGELFF	TGTGCCAGCAGCTTATTGGCACACGACAGCAGGGCGGGAAACACCGGGGAGCTGTTTTTT
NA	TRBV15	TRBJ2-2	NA	CATSRDLGNTGELFF	TGTGCCACCAGCAGAGATCTGGGAAACACCGGGGAGCTGTTTTTT
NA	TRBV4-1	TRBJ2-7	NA	CASSQEGRGWEQYF	TGCGCCAGCAGCCAAGAGGGCAGGGGATGGGAGCAGTACTTC
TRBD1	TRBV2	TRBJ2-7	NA	CASSHSRDRVTYEQYF	TGTGCCAGCAGTCACTCCCGGGACAGGGTAACCTACGAGCAGTACTTC
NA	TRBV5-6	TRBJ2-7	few	CASSSITGQYEQYF	TGTGCCAGCAGCTCGATAACTGGACAGTACGAGCAGTACTTC
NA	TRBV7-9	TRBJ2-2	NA	CASSFPDPAGELFF	TGTGCCAGCAGCTTCCCGGACCCTGCCGGGGAGCTGTTTTTT
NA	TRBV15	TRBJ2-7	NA	CATSRDRLSRDEQYF	TGTGCCACCAGCAGAGACAGACTATCGCGGGACGAGCAGTACTTC
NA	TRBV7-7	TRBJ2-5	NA	CASSLLGSQETQYF	TGTGCCAGCAGCTTACTGGGGAGCCAAGAGACCCAGTACTTC
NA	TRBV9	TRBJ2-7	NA	CASSTTPGYEQYF	TGTGCCAGCAGCACCACCCCAGGGTACGAGCAGTACTTC
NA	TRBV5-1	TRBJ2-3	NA	CASSFLSQESDTQYF	TGCGCCAGCAGCTTTTTATCCCAGGAGTCAGATACGCAGTATTTT
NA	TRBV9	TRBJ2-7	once	CASSAQGQTYEQYF	TGTGCCAGCAGCGCTCAAGGACAGACCTACGAGCAGTACTTC
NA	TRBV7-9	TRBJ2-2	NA	CASSLVTGNTGELFF	TGTGCCAGCAGCTTAGTTACGGGGAACACCGGGGAGCTGTTTTTT
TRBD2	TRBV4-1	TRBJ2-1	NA	CASSQVAGEGYNEQFF	TGCGCCAGCAGCCAAGTGGCGGGAGAGGGTTACAATGAGCAGTTCTTC
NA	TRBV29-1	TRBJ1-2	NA	CSGREADGYTF	TGCAGCGGTAGAGAGGCGGATGGCTACACCTTC
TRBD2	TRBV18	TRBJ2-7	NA	CASSPPSGTYEQYF	TGTGCCAGCTCACCGCCTAGCGGTACCTACGAGCAGTACTTC
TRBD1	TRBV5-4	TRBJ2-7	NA	CASSLVGQEKTYEQYF	TGTGCCAGCAGCTTGGTGGGACAGGAAAAAACCTACGAGCAGTACTTC
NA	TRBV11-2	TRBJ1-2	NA	CASSLEARVLGYTF	TGTGCCAGCAGCTTAGAGGCCAGGGTACTCGGCTACACCTTC
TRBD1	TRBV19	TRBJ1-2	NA	CASSIRRTGAYGYTF	TGTGCCAGTAGTATCCGACGGACAGGGGCCTATGGCTACACCTTC
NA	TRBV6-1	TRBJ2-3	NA	CASSDSGRTTDTQYF	TGTGCCAGCAGTGATAGTGGGAGGACCACAGATACGCAGTATTTT
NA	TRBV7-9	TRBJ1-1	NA	CASSPPGRTEAFF	TGTGCCAGCAGCCCTCCAGGGAGGACTGAAGCTTTCTTT
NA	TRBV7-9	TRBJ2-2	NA	CASSSGTIDTGELFF	TGTGCCAGCAGCTCGGGGACGATAGACACCGGGGAGCTGTTTTTT
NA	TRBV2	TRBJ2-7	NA	CASSPNSYPKDEQYF	TGTGCCAGCAGCCCAAACAGCTACCCCAAGGACGAGCAGTACTTC
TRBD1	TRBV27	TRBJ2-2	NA	CASSTGTGNTGELFF	TGTGCCAGCAGTACAGGGACAGGGAACACCGGGGAGCTGTTTTTT
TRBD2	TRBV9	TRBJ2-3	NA	CASSPTPGLASFSDTQYF	TGTGCCAGCAGCCCTACCCCGGGACTAGCGTCCTTCTCGGATACGCAGTATTTT
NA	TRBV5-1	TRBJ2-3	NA	CASSTWGVSTDTQYF	TGCGCCAGCAGCACCTGGGGGGTTAGCACAGATACGCAGTATTTT
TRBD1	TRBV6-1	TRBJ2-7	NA	CASSDLGTASYEQYF	TGTGCCAGCAGTGACCTTGGGACAGCCTCCTACGAGCAGTACTTC
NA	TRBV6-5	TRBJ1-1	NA	CASSLLGVPGVEAFF	TGTGCCAGCAGTTTATTGGGGGTGCCGGGGGTAGAAGCTTTCTTT
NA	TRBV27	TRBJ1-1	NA	CASSKENTEAFF	TGTGCCAGCAGTAAGGAGAACACTGAAGCTTTCTTT